These 20 T cell receptor beta chains originate from one sample sequenced in a study of T-cell memory formation after mild COVID-19. TCRdb reprocessed the 5' RACE reads with MiXCR, giving one entry per CDR3 protein. The sample holds fewer than 200,000 distinct CDR3 sequences, about 21% seen once. Sequencing was performed on PBMCs or a T cell subset sorted from them (not recorded which). All receptors derive from an adult woman who had mild COVID-19 (a few samples of this study predate the infection). Cell type and time point are not known.

This clonotype was observed a handful of times. The genes are TRBV20-1 and TRBJ1-5, with a tentative D call TRBD1 (6 bases). The V gene lost 6 bases and the J gene lost 5 bases, with 20 bases spanning the gap. Per germline, CDR1 DFQATT and CDR2 SNEGSKA (reference sequence). CDR3 length: 15 residues. CDR3 in DNA: TGCAGTGCACCTCCAATGGACAGCAGCCATCAGCCCCAGCATTTT. This sequence encodes CSAPPMDSSHQPQHF.

This clonotype was seen only a few times. The chain has TRBV29-1 and TRBJ2-7; D not resolved. V was shortened by 4 bases and J by 3 bases, with 7 bases between the two germline ends. The germline V gene has CDR1 SQVTM and CDR2 ANQGSEA. The CDR3 totals 11 residues. CDR3 sequence: CSVVDGYEQYF. CDR3 nucleotide sequence: TGCAGCGTTGTTGACGGCTACGAGCAGTACTTC.

The chain uses TRBV12-3 or TRBV12-4 and TRBJ1-2; D remains ambiguous. Trimming took off 8 bases at V and 4 bases at J, with 11 bases between the two ends. The CDR3 sequence is 12 residues long. CDR3 nucleotides: TGTGCCAGCGTGGGAGGGAGCTATGGCTACACCTTC. Its translation: CASVGGSYGYTF.

This sequence joins TRBV5-4 and TRBJ2-1; TRBD2 matches 11 bases. The CDR3 is 17 residues long. Germline V gene sequence: CDR1 SGHNT, CDR2 YYREEE (reference sequence). The trim removed 0 bases at V and 7 bases at J, leaving 9 bases unmatched. Here the CDR3 reads CASSLESSGGGVNEQFF. CDR3 DNA sequence: TGTGCCAGCAGCTTGGAAAGTAGCGGGGGGGGCGTAAATGAGCAGTTCTTC.

This chain links TRBV6-1 with TRBJ1-4; TRBD1 aligns across 9 bases. The length of the CDR3 is 16 residues. V lost 0 bases to trimming and J lost 8 bases; unmatched junction nucleotides: 7. Germline CDR1 reads MNHNS; CDR2 reads SASEGT. The CDR3 region has the DNA TGTGCCAGCAGTGAAGCGCCCGGACAGGGGCCAGAAAAACTGTTTTTT. This sequence encodes CASSEAPGQGPEKLFF.

The rearrangement uses TRBV5-1 and TRBJ1-4, with unresolved D. Trimming removed 0 bases from V and 6 bases from J, with 15 bases in between. CDR1 is SGHRS and CDR2 is YFSETQ in the germline V gene. The CDR3 contains 16 residues. The CDR3 here is CASSLGPTNTDEKLFF. CDR3 in DNA: TGCGCCAGCAGCTTGGGGCCGACGAACACGGATGAAAAACTGTTTTTT.

The V gene is TRBV24-1, the J gene TRBJ2-1; 9 bases map to TRBD2. Germline values: CDR1 KGHDR, CDR2 SFDVKD. The CDR3 has 17 amino acids. The junction had 12 bases not matched to a gene; V was cut back by 5 bases and J by 5 bases. The CDR3 spells CATSGYSGGILDNEQFF. The CDR3, as DNA: TGTGCCACCAGTGGGTATAGCGGGGGAATCCTTGACAATGAGCAGTTCTTC.

This clonotype was seen a handful of times. This chain joins TRBV7-9 and TRBJ2-1; D is undetermined. Germline-derived CDR1 and CDR2 are SEHNR and FQNEAQ (reference sequence). The CDR3 is 14 amino acids. Between the trimmed V and J ends, which lost 5 bases and 6 bases, there was a span of 14 bases. CDR3 DNA sequence: TGTGCCAGCAGCCCACAACATCAACTCAATGAGCAGTTCTTC. Its translation is CASSPQHQLNEQFF.

The chain links TRBV6-2 or TRBV6-3 to TRBJ2-7, with a weak D call TRBD2 (6 bases). The CDR3 totals 16 residues. V was trimmed by 7 bases and J by 3 bases, leaving 22 bases between them. Germline V gene lookup returns CDR1 MNHEY and CDR2 SVGEGT. DNA for the CDR3: TGTGCCAGCACTCAACTCGGGGGAAGCTCCAACTACGAGCAGTACTTC. Translating it yields CASTQLGGSSNYEQYF.

The rearrangement links TRBV18 to TRBJ1-1, with a weak D call TRBD1 (5 bases). This CDR3 has 15 residues. Trimming stripped 6 bases from V and 0 bases from J, with 14 bases between. Per the germline V gene, CDR1 is KGHSH and CDR2 is LQKENI. The CDR3 DNA follows: TGTGCCAGCTCGTCCCGGTCGGGGCTGAACACTGAAGCTTTCTTT. Translated: CASSSRSGLNTEAFF.

J is TRBJ2-7 and V is TRBV7-2; D uncertain. This CDR3 spans 13 amino acids. The germline CDR1 and CDR2 sequences are SGHTA and FQGNSA. Trimming left V 5 bases short and J 0 bases short, with 8 bases between. The CDR3 DNA is TGTGCCAGCAGCATAGGTAGCTCCTACGAGCAGTACTTC. It codes for CASSIGSSYEQYF.

The rearrangement uses TRBV5-5 and TRBJ2-2, with TRBD2 as a possible D gene (6 bases). This CDR3 has 16 residues. Germline V lookup: CDR1 SGHKS, CDR2 YYEKEE (reference sequence). Trimming removed 0 bases from V and 1 base from J, with 10 bases in between. CDR3 coding DNA: TGTGCCAGCAGCTTGGGGCCTAGCGAGAACACCGGGGAGCTGTTTTTT. Its translation is CASSLGPSENTGELFF.

A few counts support this clonotype. The chain has TRBV7-9 and TRBJ1-1, with unresolved D. Germline-derived CDR1 and CDR2 are SEHNR and FQNEAQ (reference sequence). The CDR3 loop spans 13 amino acids. Trimming took 3 bases from V and 8 from J, leaving 13 bases between them. CDR3 in DNA: TGTGCCAGCAGCTTTCCGGGAGGTGGGGAAGCTTTCTTT. Residues: CASSFPGGGEAFF.

The J gene is TRBJ1-6, the V gene TRBV4-1, with 8 positions matching TRBD1. Trimming took 1 base from V and 6 from J; bases not matched to a gene: 8. The CDR3 is 17 residues long. The germline V gene has CDR1 MGHRA and CDR2 YSYEKL. The CDR3 coding sequence is TGCGCCAGCAGCCAAGGGGCCCAGGGGGCGTTTAATTCACCCCTCCACTTT. This gives the protein CASSQGAQGAFNSPLHF.

This clonotype showed up many times. The chain is built from TRBV5-6 and TRBJ2-1, with D unresolved. Germline lookup yields CDR1 SGHDT and CDR2 YYEEEE. Trimming stripped 0 bases from V and 6 bases from J, with 4 bases between. The CDR3 is made up of 12 amino acids. CDR3 residues: CASSLGANEQFF. As DNA, the CDR3 is TGTGCCAGCAGCTTGGGAGCCAATGAGCAGTTCTTC.

This clonotype has only a few counts. The J gene is TRBJ1-4, the V gene TRBV5-6; the match to TRBD1 covers 7 bases. Trimming took 4 bases from V and 8 from J; bases not matched to a gene: 5. The CDR3 covers 13 residues. The germline V gene has CDR1 SGHDT and CDR2 YYEEEE. CDR3 sequence: CASSAHRGEKLFF. For the CDR3, the DNA is TGTGCCAGCAGCGCGCACAGGGGCGAAAAACTGTTTTTT.

This clonotype was detected a few times. The chain links TRBV19 to TRBJ2-7; 9 nucleotides line up with TRBD1. The trim removed 4 bases at V and 4 bases at J, leaving 8 bases unmatched. Germline V CDR1 and CDR2: LNHDA, SQIVND (reference sequence). The CDR3 covers 15 residues. Here the CDR3 reads CASSTAGTGWYEQYF. DNA for the CDR3: TGTGCCAGTAGTACCGCCGGGACAGGGTGGTACGAGCAGTACTTC.

A remark on this clonotype: A read error may produce the germline difference seen at one junction end. This chain links TRBV7-8 with TRBJ2-7, with D possibly called TRBD1 or TRBD2 (5 bases each). This CDR3 region has 17 residues. CDR1 is SGHVS and CDR2 is FQNEAQ in the germline V gene. The CDR3 here is CASSASGTLFRSHEQYF. CDR3 nucleotides: TGTGCCAGCAGCGCATCCGGGACCCTGTTTCGCTCCCACGAGCAGTACTTC.

This clonotype has only a few counts. This chain connects TRBV9 to TRBJ2-1; D ambiguous. V lost 4 bases to trimming and J lost 1 base, with 15 bases between them. CDR1 is SGDLS and CDR2 is YYNGEE in the germline V gene. The CDR3 spans 16 residues. The chain's CDR3 is CASSSPRAESYNEQFF. DNA of the CDR3: TGTGCCAGCAGCTCCCCGCGAGCAGAGTCCTACAATGAGCAGTTCTTC.

This clonotype is a singleton in its sample. The rearrangement joins TRBV5-1 to TRBJ2-7, with TRBD1 matching 7 bases. CDR1 is SGHRS and CDR2 is YFSETQ in the germline V gene. The ends lost 4 bases at V and 2 bases at J; junction bases unmatched: 6. CDR3 length: 14 amino acids. The DNA of the CDR3 is TGCGCCAGCAGCCCGGGACAGCTGCCCTACGAGCAGTACTTC. Translating gives CASSPGQLPYEQYF.